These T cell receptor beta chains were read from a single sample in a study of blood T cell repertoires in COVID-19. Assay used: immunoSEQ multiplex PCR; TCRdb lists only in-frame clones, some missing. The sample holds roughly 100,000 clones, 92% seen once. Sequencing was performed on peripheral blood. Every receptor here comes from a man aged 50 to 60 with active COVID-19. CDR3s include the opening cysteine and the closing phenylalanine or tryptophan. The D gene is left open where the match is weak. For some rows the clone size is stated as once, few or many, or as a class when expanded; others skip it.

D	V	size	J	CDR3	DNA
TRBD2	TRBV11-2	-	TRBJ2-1	CASSLGIRLAGTRGEQFF	TGTGCCAGCAGCTTAGGGATACGTCTAGCGGGAACCCGAGGTGAGCAGTTCTTC
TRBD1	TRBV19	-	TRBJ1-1	CASSMDFQEGGRTEAFF	TGTGCCAGTAGTATGGACTTTCAAGAAGGGGGCCGGACTGAAGCTTTCTTT
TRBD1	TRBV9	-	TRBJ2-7	CASSVEGRTGVDEQYF	TGTGCCAGCAGCGTAGAGGGTAGGACAGGGGTGGACGAGCAGTACTTC
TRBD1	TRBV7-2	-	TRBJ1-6	CASSWDSNNSPLHF	TGTGCCAGCAGCTGGGACAGCAATAATTCACCCCTCCACTTT
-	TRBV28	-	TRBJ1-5	CASSFIQNNQPQHF	TGTGCCAGCAGTTTTATACAGAACAATCAGCCCCAGCATTTT
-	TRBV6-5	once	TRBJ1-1	CASSYSTGITEAFF	TGTGCCAGCAGTTACTCGACGGGGATCACTGAAGCTTTCTTT
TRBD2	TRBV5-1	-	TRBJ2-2	CASSHGPGLAGVRGTGELFF	TGCGCCAGCAGCCACGGACCGGGACTAGCGGGAGTGCGCGGCACCGGGGAGCTGTTTTTT
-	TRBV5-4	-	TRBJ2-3	CASGKDYLRGDTQYF	TGTGCCAGCGGCAAGGACTATCTTCGGGGAGATACGCAGTATTTT
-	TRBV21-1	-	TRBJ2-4	CASSTQREDFQNIQYF	TGTGCCAGCAGCACTCAGCGGGAGGATTTTCAAAACATTCAGTACTTC
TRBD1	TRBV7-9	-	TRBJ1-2	CASSPTGSYGYTF	TGTGCCAGCAGTCCGACAGGGTCTTACGGCTACACCTTC
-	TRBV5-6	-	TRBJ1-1	CASSLGGGRDTEAFF	TGTGCCAGCAGCTTAGGGGGAGGGAGAGACACTGAAGCTTTCTTT
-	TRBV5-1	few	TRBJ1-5	CASSNTPGNQPQHF	TGCGCCAGCAGCAATACGCCGGGGAATCAGCCCCAGCATTTT